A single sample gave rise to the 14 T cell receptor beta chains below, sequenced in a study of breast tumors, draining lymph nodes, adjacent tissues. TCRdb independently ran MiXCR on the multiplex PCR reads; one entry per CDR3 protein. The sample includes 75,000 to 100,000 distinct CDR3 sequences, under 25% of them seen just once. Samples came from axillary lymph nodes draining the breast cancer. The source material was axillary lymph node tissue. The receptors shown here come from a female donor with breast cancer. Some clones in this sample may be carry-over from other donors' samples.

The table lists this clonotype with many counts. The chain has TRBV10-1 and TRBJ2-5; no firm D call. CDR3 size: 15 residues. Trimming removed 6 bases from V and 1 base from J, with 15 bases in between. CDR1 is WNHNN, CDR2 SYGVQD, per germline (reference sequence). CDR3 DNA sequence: TGCGCCAGCAGCGCCGGTTTGGGTTCCCAAGAGACCCAGTACTTC. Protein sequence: CASSAGLGSQETQYF.

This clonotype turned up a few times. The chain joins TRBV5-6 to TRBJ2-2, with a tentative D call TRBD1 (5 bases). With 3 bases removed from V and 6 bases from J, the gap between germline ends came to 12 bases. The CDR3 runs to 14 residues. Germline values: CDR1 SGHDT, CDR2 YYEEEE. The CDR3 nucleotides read TGTGCCAGCAGCTGGGGCTTAGAGGCCGGGGAGCTGTTTTTT. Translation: CASSWGLEAGELFF.

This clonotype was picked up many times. DNA for the CDR3: TGCGCCAGCAGCCAAGGGACAGGGGGTGCCAATGAGCAGTTCTTC. Protein product: CASSQGTGGANEQFF. This sequence joins TRBV4-1 and TRBJ2-1, with 10 nucleotides matching TRBD1. This CDR3 spans 15 amino acids. V lost 1 base and J lost 6; bases outside the gene matches: 3. The germline V gene has CDR1 MGHRA and CDR2 YSYEKL.

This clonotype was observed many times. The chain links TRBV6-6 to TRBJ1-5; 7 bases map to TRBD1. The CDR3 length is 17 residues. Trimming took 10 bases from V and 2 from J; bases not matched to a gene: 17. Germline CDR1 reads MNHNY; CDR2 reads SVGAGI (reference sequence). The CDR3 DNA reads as TGTGCCACCATAAGGGGGGAGGGGGCGATCGGCAATCAGCCCCAGCATTTT. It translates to CATIRGEGAIGNQPQHF.

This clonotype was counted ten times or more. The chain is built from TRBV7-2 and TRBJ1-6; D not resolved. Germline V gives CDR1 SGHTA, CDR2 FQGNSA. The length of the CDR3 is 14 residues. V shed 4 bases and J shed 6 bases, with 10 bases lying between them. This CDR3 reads CASSSSRGNSPLHF. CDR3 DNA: TGTGCCAGCAGCTCGTCCCGGGGTAATTCACCCCTCCACTTT.

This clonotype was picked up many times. This chain's CDR3 is CASSQVWGGEEDTQYF. CDR3 bases: TGTGCCAGCAGCCAAGTCTGGGGGGGAGAGGAAGATACGCAGTATTTT. This chain links TRBV14 with TRBJ2-3; 7 nucleotides agree with TRBD2. CDR1 and CDR2 (germline): SGHDN, FVKESK. J gave up 5 bases and V 1 base, and 9 bases lay outside the gene matches. This CDR3 is built from 16 residues. Full variable domain (outside the CDR3, taken from reference TRBV14 and TRBJ2-3): EAGVTQFPSHSVIEKGQTVTLRCDPISGHDNLYWYRRVMGKEIKFLLHFVKESKQDESGMPNNRFLAERTGGTYSTLKVQPAELEDSGVYFCASSQVWGGEEDTQYFGPGTRLTVL.

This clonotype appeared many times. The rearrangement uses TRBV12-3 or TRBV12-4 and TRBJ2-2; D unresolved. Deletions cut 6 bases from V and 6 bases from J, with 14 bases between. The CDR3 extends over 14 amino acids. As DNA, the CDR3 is TGTGCCAGCAGCCCCCCTCGGGTCGCCGGGGAGCTGTTTTTT. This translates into CASSPPRVAGELFF.

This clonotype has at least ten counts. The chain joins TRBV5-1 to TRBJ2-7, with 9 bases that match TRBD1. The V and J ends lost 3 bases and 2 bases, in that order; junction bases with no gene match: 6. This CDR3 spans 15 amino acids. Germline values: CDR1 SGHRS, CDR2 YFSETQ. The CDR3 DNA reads TGCGCCAGCAGCTCTACAGGGGGCGGCCCCTACGAGCAGTACTTC. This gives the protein CASSSTGGGPYEQYF.

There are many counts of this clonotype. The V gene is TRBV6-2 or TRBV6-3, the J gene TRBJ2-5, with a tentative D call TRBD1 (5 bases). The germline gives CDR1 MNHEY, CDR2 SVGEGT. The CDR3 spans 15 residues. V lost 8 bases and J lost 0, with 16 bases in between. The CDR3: CASGADTQYQETQYF. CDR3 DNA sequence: TGTGCCAGCGGCGCGGACACGCAATACCAAGAGACCCAGTACTTC.

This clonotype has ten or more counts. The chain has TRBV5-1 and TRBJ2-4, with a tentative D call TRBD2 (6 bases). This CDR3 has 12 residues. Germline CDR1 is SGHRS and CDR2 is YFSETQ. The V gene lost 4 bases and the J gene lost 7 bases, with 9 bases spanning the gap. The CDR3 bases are TGCGCCAGCAGCCCGGAGGGTAACATTCAGTACTTC. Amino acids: CASSPEGNIQYF.

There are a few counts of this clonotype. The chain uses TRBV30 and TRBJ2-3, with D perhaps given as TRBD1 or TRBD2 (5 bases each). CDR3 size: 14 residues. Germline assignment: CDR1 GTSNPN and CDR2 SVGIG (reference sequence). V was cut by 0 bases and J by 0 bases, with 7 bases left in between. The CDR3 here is CAWSVGASTDTQYF. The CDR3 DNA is TGTGCCTGGAGTGTCGGGGCGAGCACAGATACGCAGTATTTT.

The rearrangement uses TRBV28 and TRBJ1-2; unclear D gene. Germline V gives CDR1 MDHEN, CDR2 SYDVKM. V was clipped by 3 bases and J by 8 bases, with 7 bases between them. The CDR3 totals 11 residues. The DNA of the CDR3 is TGTGCCAGCAGTTTCGAGGGCGGCTACACCTTC. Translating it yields CASSFEGGYTF.

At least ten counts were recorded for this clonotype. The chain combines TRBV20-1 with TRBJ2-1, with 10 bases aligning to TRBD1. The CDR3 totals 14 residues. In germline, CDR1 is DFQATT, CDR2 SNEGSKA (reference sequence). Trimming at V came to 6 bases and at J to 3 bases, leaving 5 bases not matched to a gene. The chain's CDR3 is CSAAGDRGYNEQFF. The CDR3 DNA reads TGCAGTGCAGCAGGGGACAGGGGCTACAATGAGCAGTTCTTC.

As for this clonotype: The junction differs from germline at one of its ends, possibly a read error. The chain's CDR3 is CSARDGQNQGTQYF. Here the CDR3 DNA reads TGCAGTGCTAGAGATGGGCAGAACCAAGGGACCCAGTACTTC. The rearrangement links TRBV20-1 to TRBJ2-5; no clear D. Germline CDR1 is DFQATT and CDR2 is SNEGSKA (reference sequence). This CDR3 region has 14 residues.